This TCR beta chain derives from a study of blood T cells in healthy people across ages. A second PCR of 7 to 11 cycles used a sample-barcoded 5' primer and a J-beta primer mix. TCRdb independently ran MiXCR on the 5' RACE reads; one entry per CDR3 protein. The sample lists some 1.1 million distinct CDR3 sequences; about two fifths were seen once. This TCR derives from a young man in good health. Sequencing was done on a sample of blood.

The CDR3 coding sequence is TGTGCCAGCAGTTACCGAGGACAGGGCAGGGCCGGGGAGCTGTTTTTT. Its protein product is CASSYRGQGRAGELFF. The rearrangement uses TRBV6-5 and TRBJ2-2; TRBD1 matches at 8 bases. Germline CDR1 MNHEY, CDR2 SVGAGI. With V trimmed by 2 bases and J by 6 bases, 8 bases remained unmatched. The CDR3 is 16 residues long.